The 13 T cell receptor beta chains below all came from one sample that was sequenced in a study of OX40 agonist ivuxolimab in advanced cancers. Sequencing used immunoSEQ multiplex PCR; TCRdb keeps in-frame clones, though not all of them. This table holds about 50,000 clones, around 77% found once. The sample in question was CD4+ or CD8+ T cells sorted from blood, obtained in a trial of the OX40 agonist ivuxolimab. The receptors stem from an adult with an advanced solid tumor such as melanoma, head and neck, liver or kidney cancer.

This clone was recorded once. V usage is TRBV4-1 and J usage is TRBJ2-3; TRBD2 aligns across 12 bases. The germline V gene encodes CDR1 MGHRA and CDR2 YSYEKL. The CDR3 totals 15 residues. With V trimmed by 4 bases and J by 6 bases, 5 bases remained unmatched. CDR3 region: CASSRLAGGPDTQYF. The CDR3 DNA is TGCGCCAGCAGCCGTCTAGCGGGAGGGCCTGATACGCAGTATTTT.

This sequence joins TRBV7-9 and TRBJ2-1; TRBD1 matches at 7 bases. Looked up from germline, CDR1 is SEHNR and CDR2 is FQNEAQ (reference sequence). The CDR3 loop spans 15 amino acids. Germline trimming cut 3 bases from V and 8 bases from J; bases unmatched to any gene: 10. The CDR3 sequence is CASSFDRVGDDEQFF. The CDR3 DNA sequence: TGTGCCAGCAGCTTCGACAGGGTTGGGGATGATGAGCAGTTCTTC.

This rearrangement joins TRBV30 to TRBJ1-1, with D perhaps TRBD1 (6 bases). The CDR3 totals 13 residues. Germline V CDR1 and CDR2: GTSNPN, SVGIG (reference sequence). V was cut by 1 base and J by 9 bases, with 15 bases left in between. The CDR3 spells CAWSGGAGAKAFF. The CDR3 DNA reads as TGTGCCTGGAGTGGGGGGGCAGGGGCGAAAGCTTTCTTT.

This sequence joins TRBV6-1 and TRBJ1-2; 7 nucleotides match TRBD1. Germline V lookup: CDR1 MNHNS, CDR2 SASEGT. The CDR3 extends over 13 amino acids. The trim removed 6 bases at V and 4 bases at J, leaving 5 bases unmatched. As DNA, the CDR3 is TGTGCCAGCAGGACAGGGCCCCTCTATGGCTACACCTTC. Translating gives CASRTGPLYGYTF.

J is TRBJ2-7 and V is TRBV11-2, with 7 nucleotides matching TRBD2. CDR1 is SGHAT and CDR2 is FQNNGV in the germline V gene. Losses at the gene ends were 2 bases for V and 3 bases for J; bases not matched to a gene: 10. The CDR3 has 16 residues. This CDR3 reads CASSLTTAGALYEQYF. Here the CDR3 DNA reads TGTGCCAGCAGCTTAACGACCGCGGGAGCCCTCTACGAGCAGTACTTC.

J is TRBJ1-1 and V is TRBV5-5; D is ambiguous. V gave up 3 bases and J gave up 2 bases, with 11 bases separating them. CDR1 and CDR2 from the germline V gene are SGHKS and YYEKEE (reference sequence). This CDR3 region has 14 residues. CDR3 in DNA: TGTGCCAGCAGCTCTCGGCAGTTAAACACTGAAGCTTTCTTT. Encoded protein: CASSSRQLNTEAFF.

The V and J genes are TRBV5-4 and TRBJ1-3; D is unclear. Germline CDR1 and CDR2: SGHNT and YYREEE (reference sequence). CDR3 length: 13 amino acids. V was trimmed by 1 base and J by 3 bases, leaving 5 bases between them. The CDR3 nucleotides read TGTGCCAGCAGCTTGCCACTTGGAAACACCATATATTTT. Encoded protein: CASSLPLGNTIYF.

V gene TRBV7-8 combines with J gene TRBJ2-1; the D call may be TRBD1 or TRBD2 (5 bases each). Germline lookup yields CDR1 SGHVS and CDR2 FQNEAQ. The V end was cut by 3 bases, the J end by 0 bases, with 15 bases between. The CDR3 consists of 17 residues. CDR3 amino acids: CASSFRGGPTSYNEQFF. CDR3 DNA sequence: TGTGCCAGCAGCTTCCGGGGCGGGCCAACCTCCTACAATGAGCAGTTCTTC.

The V call is TRBV5-1, the J call TRBJ2-1; the match to TRBD2 covers 7 bases. With 4 bases clipped from V and 4 bases from J, the junction kept 8 bases outside the gene matches. The CDR3 consists of 15 residues. Per the germline V gene, CDR1 is SGHRS and CDR2 is YFSETQ. The DNA for the CDR3 is TGCGCCAGCAGCGCTAGCGGCCGCGGGTACAATGAGCAGTTCTTC. Translation: CASSASGRGYNEQFF.

The chain employs TRBV4-3 and TRBJ2-7, with D perhaps assigned TRBD1 or TRBD2 (5 bases each). Trimming left V 3 bases short and J 9 bases short, with 12 bases between. Germline loops: CDR1 LGHNA, CDR2 YSLEER. This CDR3 has 12 amino acids. This chain's CDR3 is CASSQMGVPQYF. The CDR3 coding sequence is TGCGCCAGCAGCCAGATGGGGGTCCCGCAGTACTTC.

Only one count was recorded for this clone. This chain uses TRBV5-1 with TRBJ2-1, with TRBD1 identical over 7 bases. CDR1 and CDR2 (germline): SGHRS, YFSETQ. The junction had 4 bases not matched to a gene; V was cut back by 4 bases and J by 3 bases. The CDR3 is made up of 14 amino acids. In nucleotides, the CDR3 is TGCGCCAGCAGCATCCGACAGGGCTACAATGAGCAGTTCTTC. It specifies CASSIRQGYNEQFF.

J is TRBJ1-2 and V is TRBV6-6, with 7 bases lining up with TRBD1. Germline V gene data show CDR1 as MNHNY and CDR2 as SVGAGI (reference sequence). CDR3 length: 13 amino acids. Unmatched junction bases numbered 7, after V lost 6 bases and J lost 6 bases. CDR3 coding DNA: TGTGCCAGCAGCCTTTACAGGGGTGATGGCTACACCTTC. This translates into CASSLYRGDGYTF.

The rearrangement joins TRBV4-1 to TRBJ1-4; D call uncertain. This CDR3 is 13 amino acids long. V lost 4 bases and J 8 bases, leaving 11 bases between the germline ends. CDR1 MGHRA and CDR2 YSYEKL come from the germline V gene. The CDR3 coding sequence is TGCGCCAGCAGCCTCAGCTTGGGGGAAAAACTGTTTTTT. Translation gives CASSLSLGEKLFF.